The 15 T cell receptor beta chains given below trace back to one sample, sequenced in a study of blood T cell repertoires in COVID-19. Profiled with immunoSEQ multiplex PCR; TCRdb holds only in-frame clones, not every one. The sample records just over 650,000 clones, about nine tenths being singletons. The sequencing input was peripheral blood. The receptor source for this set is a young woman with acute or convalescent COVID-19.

The CDR3 DNA sequence: TGTGCCACCTACAAAATTATTTCAGGACTAGCGGCGATATCCTACAATGAGCAGTTCTTC. This translates into CATYKIISGLAAISYNEQFF. The chain couples TRBV15 to TRBJ2-1; 10 nucleotides agree with TRBD2. V lost 8 bases and J lost 1; bases outside the gene matches: 20. The CDR3 contains 20 residues. Per germline, CDR1 LNHNV and CDR2 YYDKDF (reference sequence).

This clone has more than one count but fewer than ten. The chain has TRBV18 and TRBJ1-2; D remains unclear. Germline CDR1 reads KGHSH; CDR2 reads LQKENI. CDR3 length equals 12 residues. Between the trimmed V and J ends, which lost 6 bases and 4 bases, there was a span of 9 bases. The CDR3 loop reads CASSWAGYGYTF. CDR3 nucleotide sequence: TGTGCCAGCTCCTGGGCCGGCTATGGCTACACCTTC.

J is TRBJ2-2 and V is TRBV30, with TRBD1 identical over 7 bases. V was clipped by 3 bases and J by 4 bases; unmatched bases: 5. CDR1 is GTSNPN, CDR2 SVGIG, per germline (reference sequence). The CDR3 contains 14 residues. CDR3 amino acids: CAWRRGHSTGELFF. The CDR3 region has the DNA TGTGCCTGGAGAAGGGGGCACTCCACCGGGGAGCTGTTTTTT. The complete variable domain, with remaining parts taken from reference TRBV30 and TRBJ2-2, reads SQTIHQWPATLVQPVGSPLSLECTVEGTSNPNLYWYRQAAGRGLQLLFYSVGIGQISSEVPQNLSASRPQDRQFILSSKKLLLSDSGFYLCAWRRGHSTGELFFGEGSRLTVL.

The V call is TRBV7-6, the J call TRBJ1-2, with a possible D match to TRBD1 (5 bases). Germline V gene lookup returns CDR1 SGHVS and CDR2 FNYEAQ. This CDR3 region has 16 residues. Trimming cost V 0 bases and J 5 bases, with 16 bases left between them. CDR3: CASSLAPDGGKYGYTF. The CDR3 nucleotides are TGTGCCAGCAGCTTAGCCCCCGACGGGGGGAAGTATGGCTACACCTTC.

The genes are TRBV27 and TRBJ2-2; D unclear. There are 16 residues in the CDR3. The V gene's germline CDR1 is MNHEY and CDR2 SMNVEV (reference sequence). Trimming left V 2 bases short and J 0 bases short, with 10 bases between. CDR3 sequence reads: CASSLGQAANTGELFF. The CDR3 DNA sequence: TGTGCCAGCAGTTTAGGTCAGGCCGCGAACACCGGGGAGCTGTTTTTT.

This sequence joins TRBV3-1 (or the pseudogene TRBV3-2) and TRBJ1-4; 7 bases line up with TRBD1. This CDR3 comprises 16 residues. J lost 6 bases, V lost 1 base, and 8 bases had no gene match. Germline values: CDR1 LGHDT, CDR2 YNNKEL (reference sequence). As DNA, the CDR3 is TGTGCCAGCAGCCAAGGCCTGACAGGGTGGGATGAAAAACTGTTTTTT. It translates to CASSQGLTGWDEKLFF.

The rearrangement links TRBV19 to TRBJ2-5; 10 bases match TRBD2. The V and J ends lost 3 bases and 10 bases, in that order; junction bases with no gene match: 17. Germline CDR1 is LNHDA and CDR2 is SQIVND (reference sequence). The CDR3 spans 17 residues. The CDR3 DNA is TGTGCCAGTAGTATCCGACATGGACTAGCGGCGGATGGGGACCAGTACTTC. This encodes CASSIRHGLAADGDQYF.

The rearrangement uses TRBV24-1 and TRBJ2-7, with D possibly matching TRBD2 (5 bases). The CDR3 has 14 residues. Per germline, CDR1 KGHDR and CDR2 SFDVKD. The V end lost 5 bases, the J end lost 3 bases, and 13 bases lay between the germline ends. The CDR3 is CATSARGQDYEQYF. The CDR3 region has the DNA TGTGCCACCAGTGCTCGCGGGCAGGACTACGAGCAGTACTTC.

DNA of the CDR3: TGTGCCAGCAGCTTAAACTACCGACAGGGGGCCACTGAAGCTTTCTTT. Residues: CASSLNYRQGATEAFF. V gene TRBV5-5 combines with J gene TRBJ1-1, with 10 bases identical to TRBD1. Germline values: CDR1 SGHKS, CDR2 YYEKEE (reference sequence). The CDR3 consists of 16 residues. V shed 2 bases and J 4 bases; nucleotides not matched to a gene: 8.

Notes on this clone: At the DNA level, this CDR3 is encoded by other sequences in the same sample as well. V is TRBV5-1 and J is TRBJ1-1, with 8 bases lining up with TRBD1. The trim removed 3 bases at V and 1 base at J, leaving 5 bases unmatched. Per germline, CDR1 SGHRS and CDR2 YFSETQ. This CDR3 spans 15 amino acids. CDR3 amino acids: CASSSGQGKNTEAFF. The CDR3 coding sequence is TGCGCCAGCAGCTCCGGACAGGGCAAGAACACTGAAGCTTTCTTT.

The CDR3 DNA reads TGTGCCAGCAGTTCAGGACAGGCCTCCTATGGCTACACCTTC. The encoded protein is CASSSGQASYGYTF. The V and J genes are TRBV27 and TRBJ1-2, with 7 bases matching TRBD1. Germline CDR1 reads MNHEY; CDR2 reads SMNVEV (reference sequence). J gave up 4 bases and V 4 bases, and 6 bases lay outside the gene matches. This CDR3 spans 14 amino acids.

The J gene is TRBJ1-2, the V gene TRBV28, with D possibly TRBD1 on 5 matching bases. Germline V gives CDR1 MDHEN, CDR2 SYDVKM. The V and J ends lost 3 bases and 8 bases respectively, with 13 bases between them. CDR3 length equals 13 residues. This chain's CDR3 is CASSLETARGYTF. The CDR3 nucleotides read TGTGCCAGCAGTTTGGAGACAGCCCGCGGCTACACCTTC.

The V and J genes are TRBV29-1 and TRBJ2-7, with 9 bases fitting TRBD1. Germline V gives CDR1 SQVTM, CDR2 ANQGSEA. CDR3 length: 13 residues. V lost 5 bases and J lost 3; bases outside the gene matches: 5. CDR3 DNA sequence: TGCAGCGTTTTTGGGACAGGGATCTACGAGCAGTACTTC. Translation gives CSVFGTGIYEQYF.

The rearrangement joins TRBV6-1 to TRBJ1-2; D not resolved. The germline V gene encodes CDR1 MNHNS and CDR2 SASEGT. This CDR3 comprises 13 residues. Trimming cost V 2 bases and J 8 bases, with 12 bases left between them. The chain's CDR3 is CASSELPSVGYTF. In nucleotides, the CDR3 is TGTGCCAGCAGTGAACTACCCTCGGTGGGCTACACCTTC.

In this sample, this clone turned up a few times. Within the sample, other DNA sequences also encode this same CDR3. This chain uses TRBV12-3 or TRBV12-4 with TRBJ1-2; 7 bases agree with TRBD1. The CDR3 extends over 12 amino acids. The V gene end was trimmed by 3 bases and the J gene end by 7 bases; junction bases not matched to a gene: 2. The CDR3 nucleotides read TGTGCCAGCAGTTTGGGGACAGCTGGCTACACCTTC. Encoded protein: CASSLGTAGYTF.